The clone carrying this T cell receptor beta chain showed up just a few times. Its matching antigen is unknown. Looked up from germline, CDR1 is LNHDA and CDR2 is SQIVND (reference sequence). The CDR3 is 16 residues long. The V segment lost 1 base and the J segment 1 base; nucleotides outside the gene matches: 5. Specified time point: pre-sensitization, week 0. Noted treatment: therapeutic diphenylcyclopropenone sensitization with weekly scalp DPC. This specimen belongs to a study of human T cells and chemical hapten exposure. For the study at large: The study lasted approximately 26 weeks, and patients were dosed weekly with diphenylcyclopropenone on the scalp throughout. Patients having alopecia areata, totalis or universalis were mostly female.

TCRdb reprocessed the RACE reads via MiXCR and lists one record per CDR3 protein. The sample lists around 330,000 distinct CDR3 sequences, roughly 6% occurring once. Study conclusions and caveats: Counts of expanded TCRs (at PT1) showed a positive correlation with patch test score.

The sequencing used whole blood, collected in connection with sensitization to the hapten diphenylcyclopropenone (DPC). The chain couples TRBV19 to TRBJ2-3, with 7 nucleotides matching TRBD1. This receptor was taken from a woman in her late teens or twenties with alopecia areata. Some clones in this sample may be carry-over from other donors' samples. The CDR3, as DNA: TGTGCCAGTAGTATAGCCAGGGACAGTGGCACAGATACGCAGTATTTT. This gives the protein CASSIARDSGTDTQYF. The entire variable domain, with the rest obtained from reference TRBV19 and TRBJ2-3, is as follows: DGGITQSPKYLFRKEGQNVTLSCEQNLNHDAMYWYRQDPGQGLRLIYYSQIVNDFQKGDIAEGYSVSREKKESFPLTVTSAQKNPTAFYLCASSIARDSGTDTQYFGPGTRLTVL.